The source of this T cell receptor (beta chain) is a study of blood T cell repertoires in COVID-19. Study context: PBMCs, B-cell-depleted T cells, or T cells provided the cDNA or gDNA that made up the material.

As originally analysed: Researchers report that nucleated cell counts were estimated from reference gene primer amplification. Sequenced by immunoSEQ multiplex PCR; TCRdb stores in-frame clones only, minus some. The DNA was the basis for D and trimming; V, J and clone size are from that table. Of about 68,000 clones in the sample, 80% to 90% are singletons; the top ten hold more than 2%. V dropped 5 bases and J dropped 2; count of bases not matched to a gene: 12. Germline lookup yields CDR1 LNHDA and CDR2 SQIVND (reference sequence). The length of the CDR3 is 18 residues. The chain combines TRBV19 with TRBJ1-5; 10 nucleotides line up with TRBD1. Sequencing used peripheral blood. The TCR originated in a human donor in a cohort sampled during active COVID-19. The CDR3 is CASSGSGQGFWGNQPQHF. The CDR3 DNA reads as TGTGCCAGTAGTGGATCGGGACAGGGGTTTTGGGGCAATCAGCCCCAGCATTTT.